The 20 T cell receptor beta chains presented below share a single source sample, sequenced in a study of blood T cell repertoires in COVID-19. This table comes from immunoSEQ multiplex PCR, and its TCRdb copy is limited to in-frame clones, with some not included. The top ten clones hold over 5% of a sample with about 200,000 clones, 75% to 85% of them seen once. Sequenced material: peripheral blood. The receptors were sampled from a woman in her thirties or forties with COVID-19, enrolled during active disease.

The gene calls are TRBV12-1 and TRBJ2-1; no DNA check was done on the table's D call, TRBD2. TRBV12-1 counts as a pseudogene. CDR3 length equals 16 residues. CDR3 DNA sequence: TGTGCCAGCAGCCCACTTCGGGGGAGCTCCTACAATGAGCAGTTCTTC. Amino acids: CASSPLRGSSYNEQFF.

The chain links TRBV19 to TRBJ2-5, with TRBD2 identical over 16 bases. The CDR3 contains 19 residues. The ends lost 6 bases at V and 6 bases at J; junction bases unmatched: 16. The V gene's germline CDR1 is LNHDA and CDR2 SQIVND (reference sequence). The CDR3 DNA reads TGTGCCAGTAGCCGACGCGGCCTGGGACTAGCGGGGGGGTTGAAGACCCAGTACTTC. It translates to CASSRRGLGLAGGLKTQYF.

This clone turned up a few times. The chain couples TRBV6-2 or TRBV6-3 to TRBJ1-1; D is uncertain. The germline gives CDR1 MNHEY, CDR2 SVGEGT. CDR3 length: 13 amino acids. The V and J ends lost 5 bases and 4 bases respectively, with 11 bases between them. CDR3 in DNA: TGTGCCAGCAGTAAGGAGGTGGGCACTGAAGCTTTCTTT. Translation gives CASSKEVGTEAFF.

The chain recombines TRBV7-2 with TRBJ2-1; 11 positions match TRBD2. The CDR3 is made up of 16 amino acids. In germline, CDR1 is SGHTA, CDR2 FQGNSA. V was clipped by 5 bases and J by 5 bases; unmatched bases: 8. The CDR3 is CASSPSLAGGNNEQFF. CDR3 DNA: TGTGCCAGCAGCCCTTCGCTAGCGGGGGGTAACAATGAGCAGTTCTTC.

The gene calls are TRBV5-1 and TRBJ2-2, with 7 bases aligning to TRBD1. J was trimmed by 2 bases and V by 4 bases; bases with no gene match: 8. The germline CDR1 and CDR2 sequences are SGHRS and YFSETQ. This CDR3 is built from 16 residues. CDR3 protein: CASSLAGTDNTGELFF. The CDR3 DNA reads TGCGCCAGCAGCCTTGCCGGGACAGACAACACCGGGGAGCTGTTTTTT.

The chain uses TRBV4-1 and TRBJ2-7; 7 bases fit TRBD1. This CDR3 spans 16 amino acids. Unmatched junction bases numbered 5, after V lost 0 bases and J lost 0 bases. Germline V gene lookup returns CDR1 MGHRA and CDR2 YSYEKL. CDR3 amino acids: CASSQDPDRLSYEQYF. CDR3 in DNA: TGCGCCAGCAGCCAAGACCCGGACAGGCTCTCCTACGAGCAGTACTTC.

The V and J genes are TRBV18 and TRBJ2-5; D is ambiguous. The CDR3 has 14 residues. CDR1 and CDR2 from the germline V gene are KGHSH and LQKENI. V lost 3 bases and J 2 bases, leaving 10 bases between the germline ends. The CDR3 DNA reads TGTGCCAGCTCACCCTATGCAGGACAAGAGACCCAGTACTTC. As protein: CASSPYAGQETQYF.

The chain couples TRBV3-1 (or the pseudogene TRBV3-2) to TRBJ2-7; weak D call: TRBD1 (7 bases). Germline V gene lookup returns CDR1 LGHDT and CDR2 YNNKEL (reference sequence). The CDR3 has 15 amino acids. Trimming shortened V by 1 base and J by 4 bases, and 14 bases separated the two germline ends. The CDR3 region has the DNA TGTGCCAGCAGCCAAGGGAGGGCAGGGGGTTACGAGCAGTACTTC. Translating gives CASSQGRAGGYEQYF.

This chain uses TRBV27 with TRBJ1-2; unclear D gene. In germline, CDR1 is MNHEY, CDR2 SMNVEV (reference sequence). With 2 bases removed from V and 6 bases from J, the gap between germline ends came to 16 bases. CDR3 length: 15 residues. The CDR3 loop is CASSLGGGSLNGYTF. CDR3 sequence (DNA): TGTGCCAGCAGTTTAGGTGGAGGGAGCCTCAATGGCTACACCTTC.

The chain's CDR3 is CASTDRGQYNYGYTF. In nucleotides, the CDR3 is TGTGCCAGTACGGACAGGGGCCAGTATAACTATGGCTACACCTTC. The V call is TRBV19, the J call TRBJ1-2, with 9 positions matching TRBD1. CDR1 and CDR2 from the germline V gene are LNHDA and SQIVND (reference sequence). The CDR3 is 15 amino acids. The V and J ends lost 7 bases and 1 base, in that order; junction bases with no gene match: 7. The full variable domain, rest sourced from reference TRBV19 and TRBJ1-2, is DGGITQSPKYLFRKEGQNVTLSCEQNLNHDAMYWYRQDPGQGLRLIYYSQIVNDFQKGDIAEGYSVSREKKESFPLTVTSAQKNPTAFYLCASTDRGQYNYGYTFGSGTRLTVV.

This clone has just one count. The chain carries TRBV10-3 and TRBJ2-2, with no clear D. Germline V gene lookup returns CDR1 ENHRY and CDR2 SYGVKD. V gave up 4 bases and J gave up 2 bases, with 14 bases separating them. The length of the CDR3 is 16 residues. As DNA, the CDR3 is TGTGCCATCAGTGGCTTCGAACTAACCAACACCGGGGAGCTGTTTTTT. Amino acids: CAISGFELTNTGELFF.

This chain links TRBV5-4 with TRBJ2-5; 7 nucleotides match TRBD1. This CDR3 has 15 amino acids. CDR1 SGHNT and CDR2 YYREEE come from the germline V gene (reference sequence). V lost 2 bases to trimming and J lost 0 bases; unmatched junction nucleotides: 4. The CDR3 DNA sequence: TGTGCCAGCAGCTTTGGACAGGACTACCAAGAGACCCAGTACTTC. Translating it yields CASSFGQDYQETQYF. Full variable domain (outside the CDR3, taken from reference TRBV5-4 and TRBJ2-5): ETGVTQSPTHLIKTRGQQVTLRCSSQSGHNTVSWYQQALGQGPQFIFQYYREEENGRGNFPPRFSGLQFPNYSSELNVNALELDDSALYLCASSFGQDYQETQYFGPGTRLLVL.

About this clone itself: One end of the junction is discordant with germline, which a read error may explain. The chain combines TRBV7-9 with TRBJ1-4; D is unclear. The CDR3 is 15 amino acids. Germline lookup yields CDR1 SEHNR and CDR2 FQNEAQ (reference sequence). As DNA, the CDR3 is TGTGTCAGCAGCTTCTCAGCGGTGACTAATGAAAAACTGTTTTTT. Translating it yields CVSSFSAVTNEKLFF.

The V gene is TRBV2, the J gene TRBJ1-2, with 7 bases fitting TRBD1. In germline, CDR1 is SNHLY, CDR2 FYNNEI. The CDR3 contains 16 residues. V trimming: 9 bases; J trimming: 1 base; junction bases outside the gene matches: 14. The CDR3 coding sequence is TGTGCCAGAAATAAGGGGACAGACTTAAATAACTATGGCTACACCTTC. It specifies CARNKGTDLNNYGYTF.

This chain links TRBV4-2 with TRBJ2-1; 12 nucleotides agree with TRBD2. Germline CDR1 is LGHNA and CDR2 is YNFKEQ. V lost 4 bases to trimming and J lost 7 bases; unmatched junction nucleotides: 8. This CDR3 spans 16 amino acids. CDR3 bases: TGTGCCAGCAGCCGCCCAGGACTAGCGGGAAGTAATGAGCAGTTCTTC. Protein sequence: CASSRPGLAGSNEQFF.

The chain combines TRBV5-1 with TRBJ2-5, with 11 bases identical to TRBD2. CDR1 and CDR2 from the germline V gene are SGHRS and YFSETQ. J lost 4 bases, V lost 5 bases, and 10 bases had no gene match. The CDR3 is made up of 16 amino acids. This CDR3 reads CASSTSGSSLLETQYF. Here the CDR3 DNA reads TGCGCCAGCAGTACTAGCGGGAGTTCTTTGTTAGAGACCCAGTACTTC. Supplemented by reference TRBV5-1 and TRBJ2-5, the full variable domain reads KAGVTQTPRYLIKTRGQQVTLSCSPISGHRSVSWYQQTPGQGLQFLFEYFSETQRNKGNFPGRFSGRQFSNSRSEMNVSTLELGDSALYLCASSTSGSSLLETQYFGPGTRLLVL.

This clone has just one count. This chain joins TRBV9 and TRBJ2-5; D not resolved. Germline lookup yields CDR1 SGDLS and CDR2 YYNGEE. Trimming pared 0 bases from V and 5 bases from J, leaving 11 bases between. This CDR3 region has 14 residues. The CDR3 loop is CASSVDLRRETQYF. In DNA form, the CDR3 reads TGTGCCAGCAGCGTAGACTTGCGTCGGGAGACCCAGTACTTC. Using reference TRBV9 and TRBJ2-5 for the parts outside the CDR3, the full variable domain is DSGVTQTPKHLITATGQRVTLRCSPRSGDLSVYWYQQSLDQGLQFLIQYYNGEERAKGNILERFSAQQFPDLHSELNLSSLELGDSALYFCASSVDLRRETQYFGPGTRLLVL.

V and J are TRBV6-5 and TRBJ1-2, with D tentatively TRBD1 (5 bases). There are 14 residues in the CDR3. Looked up from germline, CDR1 is MNHEY and CDR2 is SVGAGI. Trimming removed 2 bases from V and 2 bases from J, with 9 bases in between. CDR3 nucleotides: TGTGCCAGCAGTTACGACAGCCCAAACTATGGCTACACCTTC. Protein sequence: CASSYDSPNYGYTF.

The rearrangement uses TRBV9 and TRBJ2-5; TRBD2 matches 12 bases. Germline V gene data show CDR1 as SGDLS and CDR2 as YYNGEE. Trimming cost V 0 bases and J 4 bases; bases outside gene matches: 4. The CDR3 is 16 residues long. CDR3 loop: CASSVGGLAGIETQYF. As DNA, the CDR3 is TGTGCCAGCAGCGTAGGAGGACTAGCGGGAATAGAGACCCAGTACTTC.

This clone was picked up a small number of times. V and J are TRBV30 and TRBJ1-1; 7 bases fit TRBD1. There are 14 residues in the CDR3. Germline V gene data show CDR1 as GTSNPN and CDR2 as SVGIG (reference sequence). The J segment lost 6 bases and the V segment lost 3 bases, leaving 10 bases of the junction unmatched. The CDR3 DNA follows: TGTGCCTGGAGCCCAGGGACAGCTACTCCTGAAGCTTTCTTT. Encoded protein: CAWSPGTATPEAFF.